Each of the 2 T cell receptor beta chains below was sequenced from the same sample in a study of radiotherapy plus CTLA-4 blockade in lung cancer. Using immunoSEQ multiplex PCR, the repertoire was profiled, and TCRdb retains in-frame clones only, with some absent. Here the sample spans around 31,000 clones, 60% to 80% being singletons. The source material was peripheral blood, sampled from a patient treated with radiotherapy plus ipilimumab. The receptors were gathered from a human donor with non-small cell lung cancer who had stable disease on radiotherapy plus ipilimumab.

The chain uses TRBV6-5 and TRBJ1-4; no clear D gene. The germline V and J ends were trimmed by 6 bases and 4 bases, with 12 bases remaining between them. CDR1 and CDR2 (germline): MNHEY, SVGAGI. This CDR3 spans 14 amino acids. The CDR3 is CASRAADFNEKLFF. For the CDR3, the DNA is TGTGCCAGCAGGGCTGCGGATTTTAATGAAAAACTGTTTTTT.

This clone was seen a single time. The chain links TRBV4-2 to TRBJ2-1, with 11 positions matching TRBD2. V trimming: 1 base; J trimming: 8 bases; junction bases outside the gene matches: 10. Germline CDR1 LGHNA, CDR2 YNFKEQ. This CDR3 is 17 amino acids long. The CDR3 is CASSQARSSGGRDEQFF. The CDR3 region has the DNA TGTGCCAGCAGCCAAGCGAGGTCTAGCGGGGGGAGGGATGAGCAGTTCTTC.